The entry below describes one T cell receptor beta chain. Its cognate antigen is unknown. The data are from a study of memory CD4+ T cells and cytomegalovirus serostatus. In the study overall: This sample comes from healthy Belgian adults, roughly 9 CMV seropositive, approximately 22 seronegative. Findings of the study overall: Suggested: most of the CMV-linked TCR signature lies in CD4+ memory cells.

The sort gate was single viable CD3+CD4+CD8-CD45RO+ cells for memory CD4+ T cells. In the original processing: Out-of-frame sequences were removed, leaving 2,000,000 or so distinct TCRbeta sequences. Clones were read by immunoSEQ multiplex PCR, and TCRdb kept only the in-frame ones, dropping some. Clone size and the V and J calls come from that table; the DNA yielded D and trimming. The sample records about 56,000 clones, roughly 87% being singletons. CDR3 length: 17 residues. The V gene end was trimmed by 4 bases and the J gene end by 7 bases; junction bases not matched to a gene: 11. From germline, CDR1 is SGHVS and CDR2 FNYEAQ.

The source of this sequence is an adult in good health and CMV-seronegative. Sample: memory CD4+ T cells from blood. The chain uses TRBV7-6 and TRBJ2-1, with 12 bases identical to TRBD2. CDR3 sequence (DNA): TGTGCCAGCAGCTCATATGGGGCTAGCGGGGGGGAAAATGAGCAGTTCTTC. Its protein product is CASSSYGASGGENEQFF.